The rows below give T cell receptor beta chains drawn from one sample of a study of blood T cell repertoires in COVID-19. Clones were read by immunoSEQ multiplex PCR, and TCRdb kept only the in-frame ones, dropping some. There are approximately 260,000 clones in the sample; 87% occur only once, and around 6% lies in the top ten. The sequenced material came from PBMCs or T cells enriched from blood (not recorded which). These receptors came from a woman aged 25 to 39 with acute COVID-19. The CDR3 runs from the conserved cysteine through the conserved F or W. A D gene is named only where the DNA matches it firmly. Only some rows state a clone size, as once, few, many or a class for expanded clones.

v_call: TRBV25-1
clone_size: NA
j_call: TRBJ1-5
d_call: NA
cdr3_aa: CASSVTGSNQPQHF
cdr3_nt: TGTGCCAGCAGTGTTACGGGAAGCAATCAGCCCCAGCATTTT

v_call: TRBV18
clone_size: NA
j_call: TRBJ1-1
d_call: TRBD1
cdr3_aa: CASSQQDRAGAFF
cdr3_nt: TGTGCCAGCTCCCAACAGGACAGGGCCGGAGCTTTCTTT

v_call: TRBV28
clone_size: once
j_call: TRBJ2-5
d_call: NA
cdr3_aa: CASSLRGLGDQETQYF
cdr3_nt: TGTGCCAGCAGTTTAAGGGGTCTAGGGGACCAAGAGACCCAGTACTTC

v_call: TRBV27
clone_size: NA
j_call: TRBJ1-2
d_call: TRBD1
cdr3_aa: CASRAGGDYGYTF
cdr3_nt: TGTGCCAGCAGGGCAGGGGGCGACTATGGCTACACCTTC

v_call: TRBV27
clone_size: NA
j_call: TRBJ2-1
d_call: NA
cdr3_aa: CASSFRPLGMTSRLGNEQFF
cdr3_nt: TGTGCCAGCAGTTTCCGCCCCCTCGGTATGACTAGTCGTTTGGGCAATGAGCAGTTCTTC

v_call: TRBV28
clone_size: NA
j_call: TRBJ2-1
d_call: NA
cdr3_aa: CASSLSQGMESEQFF
cdr3_nt: TGTGCCAGCAGTTTAAGTCAGGGGATGGAATCTGAGCAGTTCTTC

v_call: TRBV4-2
clone_size: NA
j_call: TRBJ2-4
d_call: TRBD2
cdr3_aa: CASSQDAPSGGLNDAKNIQYF
cdr3_nt: TGTGCCAGCAGCCAAGATGCTCCTAGCGGGGGGCTGAATGACGCCAAAAACATTCAGTACTTC

v_call: TRBV7-9
clone_size: NA
j_call: TRBJ2-2
d_call: TRBD2
cdr3_aa: CASSRTSTSTGELFF
cdr3_nt: TGTGCCAGCAGCAGGACTAGCACCTCCACCGGGGAGCTGTTTTTT

v_call: TRBV28
clone_size: few
j_call: TRBJ1-1
d_call: NA
cdr3_aa: CASSFLSLGRAEAFF
cdr3_nt: TGTGCCAGCAGTTTCTTGAGTCTAGGGCGGGCTGAAGCTTTCTTT

v_call: TRBV2
clone_size: NA
j_call: TRBJ1-1
d_call: NA
cdr3_aa: CASRTTATAYSEAFF
cdr3_nt: TGTGCCAGCAGGACAACAGCGACAGCCTATAGCGAAGCTTTCTTT

v_call: TRBV2
clone_size: NA
j_call: TRBJ1-1
d_call: NA
cdr3_aa: CASTDKNTEAFF
cdr3_nt: TGTGCCAGCACAGACAAGAACACTGAAGCTTTCTTT

v_call: TRBV11-2
clone_size: NA
j_call: TRBJ1-1
d_call: TRBD1
cdr3_aa: CASSLTGDTEAFF
cdr3_nt: TGTGCCAGCAGCTTGACAGGGGACACTGAAGCTTTCTTT

v_call: TRBV28
clone_size: NA
j_call: TRBJ1-2
d_call: NA
cdr3_aa: CASSLRGNYGYTF
cdr3_nt: TGTGCCAGCAGTTTAAGGGGAAACTATGGCTACACCTTC

v_call: TRBV29-1
clone_size: NA
j_call: TRBJ2-1
d_call: NA
cdr3_aa: CSVGGRNEQFF
cdr3_nt: TGCAGCGTTGGTGGGAGGAATGAGCAGTTCTTC

v_call: TRBV24-1
clone_size: NA
j_call: TRBJ1-2
d_call: TRBD1
cdr3_aa: CATSVEGASGYTF
cdr3_nt: TGTGCCACCAGTGTGGAGGGGGCGAGTGGCTACACCTTC

v_call: TRBV28
clone_size: NA
j_call: TRBJ1-2
d_call: NA
cdr3_aa: CASSKDSPLRSRNYTF
cdr3_nt: TGTGCCAGCAGCAAAGACAGTCCGCTCCGTAGTCGTAACTACACCTTC

v_call: TRBV6-5
clone_size: NA
j_call: TRBJ1-4
d_call: NA
cdr3_aa: CASSPGGSNEKLFF
cdr3_nt: TGTGCCAGCAGTCCCGGTGGGAGCAATGAAAAACTGTTTTTT

v_call: TRBV11-2
clone_size: NA
j_call: TRBJ2-7
d_call: NA
cdr3_aa: CASSLAETGWEQYF
cdr3_nt: TGTGCCAGCAGCTTAGCGGAAACAGGGTGGGAGCAGTACTTC

v_call: TRBV4-3
clone_size: NA
j_call: TRBJ2-1
d_call: NA
cdr3_aa: CASSLGVGWNNEQFF
cdr3_nt: TGCGCCAGCAGCCTAGGGGTTGGCTGGAACAATGAGCAGTTCTTC

v_call: TRBV7-9
clone_size: once
j_call: TRBJ1-2
d_call: TRBD1
cdr3_aa: CASSPQGAMSYGYTF
cdr3_nt: TGTGCCAGCAGCCCCCAGGGGGCAATGTCCTATGGCTACACCTTC

v_call: TRBV28
clone_size: NA
j_call: TRBJ1-2
d_call: TRBD1
cdr3_aa: CASSLGDRDGYTF
cdr3_nt: TGTGCCAGCAGTTTAGGGGACAGGGATGGCTACACCTTC

v_call: TRBV10-3
clone_size: NA
j_call: TRBJ1-2
d_call: TRBD1
cdr3_aa: CAISVLQGVNYGYTF
cdr3_nt: TGTGCCATCAGTGTTCTACAGGGGGTCAACTATGGCTACACCTTC

v_call: TRBV2
clone_size: NA
j_call: TRBJ1-4
d_call: NA
cdr3_aa: CASSQTGSNEKLFF
cdr3_nt: TGTGCCAGCAGTCAAACCGGGAGCAATGAAAAACTGTTTTTT

v_call: TRBV4-1
clone_size: once
j_call: TRBJ2-7
d_call: NA
cdr3_aa: CASSSSDEQYF
cdr3_nt: TGCGCCAGCAGCTCCTCGGACGAGCAGTACTTC

v_call: TRBV9
clone_size: NA
j_call: TRBJ1-3
d_call: NA
cdr3_aa: CASSATLGQQGNTIYF
cdr3_nt: TGTGCCAGCAGCGCCACACTAGGACAGCAAGGAAACACCATATATTTT

v_call: TRBV28
clone_size: NA
j_call: TRBJ2-5
d_call: TRBD1
cdr3_aa: CASSFAHGTGVETQYF
cdr3_nt: TGTGCCAGCAGTTTCGCCCACGGGACAGGGGTAGAGACCCAGTACTTC